This TCR beta chain appears in the sequencing data of a study of T cell changes during pregnancy in multiple sclerosis. CDR1 MDHEN and CDR2 SYDVKM come from the germline V gene. V was clipped by 8 bases and J by 6 bases, with 17 bases between them. The CDR3 has 14 residues. The assay was immunoSEQ multiplex PCR, and TCRdb's table has in-frame clones only and misses some. The table includes around 110,000 clones, roughly nine tenths detected once. The chain couples TRBV28 to TRBJ1-3, with a tentative D call TRBD1 (6 bases). This specimen was peripheral blood, taken in the third trimester of pregnancy. This receptor was obtained from a female donor with multiple sclerosis, enrolled in a pregnancy study. The CDR3 reads CASSSGGAENTIYF. CDR3 sequence (DNA): TGTGCCAGCTCTTCCGGGGGGGCTGAAAACACCATATATTTT.